The clone carrying this T cell receptor (beta chain) turned up a few times. No antigen is known for it. Additional DNA sequences in this sample encode the identical CDR3. This specimen belongs to a study of OX40 agonist ivuxolimab in advanced cancers. Study as a whole: It was ivuxolimab, an agonistic anti-OX40 (CD134) antibody, that patients were treated with.

Study-wide results and caveats: Clonal expansion from baseline to week 6 occurred in both CD4+ and CD8+ T cells. A proportion of nonresponders additionally exhibited low normalized T-cell clonal expansion.

The germline V gene encodes CDR1 MNHNS and CDR2 SASEGT. The CDR3 has 15 residues. V was clipped by 1 base and J by 4 bases; unmatched bases: 0. Profiling relied on immunoSEQ multiplex PCR, and the TCRdb table lists in-frame clones only, not all of them. The sample contains 66,000 or so clones, around 92% of which appear only once. This TCR came from an adult with an advanced solid tumor such as melanoma, head and neck, liver or kidney cancer. The chain is built from TRBV6-1 and TRBJ1-3; 11 nucleotides match TRBD1. This sample comprised CD4+ or CD8+ T cells sorted from blood, obtained in a trial of the OX40 agonist ivuxolimab. The CDR3 spells CASSEGTGGGNTIYF. CDR3 in DNA: TGTGCCAGCAGTGAAGGGACAGGGGGCGGAAACACCATATATTTT.